This T cell receptor beta chain came from a study of early T cells in non-severe SARS-CoV-2 infection (dated by TCRdb to the early 2020s). With respect to the entire study: Because TCR sequencing relied on bulk RNA taken from unsorted whole blood, pairing of alpha and beta chains was not possible. What the study reported, not specific to this receptor: VDJdb matching was skewed toward anti-spike CD8 responses and likely underestimated virus-specific expansions by missing private and CD4 specificities.

The protocol used for the library was 5' RACE. Data came from a NextSeq 500. The TCR library protocol attached unique molecular identifiers to individual cDNA molecules to correct for sequencing error and PCR bias. Sequencing covered both TCR alpha and beta chains, and within each sample the abundances of alpha and beta sequences were tightly co-correlated. Turning to the authors' computational methods: Decombinator V4 was used to annotate the V gene, J gene and CDR3 of the TCR sequences. Expanded TCRs were defined as changing significantly between any two time points under a Poisson model with p below 0.0001. TCR abundances were normalised to the total number of TCRs sequenced in each sample and reported as counts per million. TRAV1-2 paired with TRAJ12, TRAJ20 or TRAJ33 defined MAIT TCRs, while TRAV10 paired with TRAJ18 defined iNKT TCRs. VDJdb, accessed 1 November 2021, was searched for CMV, EBV and SARS-CoV-2 annotated TCRs, with TCRs annotated for multiple antigens excluded. TCRdb redid the processing of the public reads, applying fastp at Q25 and MiXCR, and retained in-frame beta chains. Rows matching on CDR3 protein sequence are summarized as one entry with the most common DNA and genes. It is TCRdb's table, rather than the study itself, that gives the V and J calls and clone size. For this sample there are 70,000 to 85,000 distinct CDR3 sequences; 13% appear just once. The ten largest clonotypes hold roughly 6% of the sample.

This clonotype appeared many times. What antigen it recognizes has not been identified. It has no much larger one-base neighbor in the sample; base qualities were not kept. A case-control design nested within a healthcare worker cohort in London, UK, was used, with weekly nasopharyngeal swab PCR tests and blood sampling performed. Between 23 and 31 March 2020, the week of the UK lockdown, healthcare workers were enrolled and then followed up weekly for as long as 16 weeks. Trimming removed 3 bases from V and 3 bases from J, leaving 11 bases between the germline ends. From the cysteine up to the phenylalanine, the CDR3 has a length of 14 residues. Of all the DNA, just the CDR3 is kept, 42 bases in frame from base 1. From the germline V gene, CDR1 is SGHVS and CDR2 is FNYEAQ.

Sequencing was carried out using whole blood. The rearrangement joined TRBV7-6 to TRBJ1-1, with the D gene not confidently named. This TCR derives from an adult who was a healthcare worker with PCR-confirmed SARS-CoV-2 infection or an uninfected control (not recorded which). The DNA reads as follows: TGTGCCAGCAGCTTGGTTGACGGGGACACTGAAGCTTTCTTT. This is translated as CASSLVDGDTEAFF.